The count of the clone carrying this T cell receptor (beta chain) is one. The data are from a study of blood T cell repertoires in COVID-19. Study information: COVID-19 samples from acute and convalescent phases originated in the United States, Italy and Spain.

Trimming shortened V by 2 bases and J by 6 bases, and 14 bases separated the two germline ends. The CDR3 length is 15 residues. Germline-derived CDR1 and CDR2 are MGHRA and YSYEKL. Measured with immunoSEQ multiplex PCR; TCRdb has only the in-frame clones, and not every one. The sample records some 350,000 clones, around 89% being singletons. Sequencing used peripheral blood. The sequence came from a man younger than 35 with active or convalescent COVID-19. The J gene is TRBJ2-1, the V gene TRBV4-1; D unclear. Written as DNA, the CDR3 is TGCGCCAGCAGCCAAAACTACCCCACCGGCAATGAGCAGTTCTTC. Its protein product is CASSQNYPTGNEQFF.